These 2 T cell receptor beta chains share one sample of origin, sequenced in a study of T cells in Graves' hyperthyroidism and ophthalmopathy. Template material for amplifying TCR beta CDR3 regions consisted of RNA transcripts. First-round RT-PCR with HTBI primers amplified the TCR CDR3 region. TCRdb processed the multiplex PCR reads anew with MiXCR; each CDR3 protein has one entry. This table has 300,000 to 500,000 distinct CDR3 sequences, about 15% appearing once. Sequencing was performed on blood. The receptors originated from a woman aged 25-40 years with Graves' hyperthyroidism.

The genes are TRBV19 and TRBJ1-5, with unresolved D. This CDR3 has 17 residues. Germline V lookup: CDR1 LNHDA, CDR2 SQIVND (reference sequence). Trimming left V 5 bases short and J 4 bases short, with 21 bases between. The CDR3 nucleotides are TGTGCCAGTAGTCCCTGGAGCGGGTCGGGCCGGAATCAGCCCCAGCATTTT. Protein sequence: CASSPWSGSGRNQPQHF.

The V call is TRBV4-3, the J call TRBJ2-7; 13 bases are a match to TRBD2. This CDR3 contains 19 residues. After removal of 4 bases from V and 7 bases from J, the junction contained 19 bases not matched to a gene. CDR1 and CDR2 (germline): LGHNA, YSLEER. The CDR3 loop reads CASSPGRRGTSGAVGEQYF. The CDR3 DNA reads TGCGCCAGCAGCCCAGGGAGGCGCGGGACTAGCGGGGCGGTTGGAGAGCAGTACTTC.